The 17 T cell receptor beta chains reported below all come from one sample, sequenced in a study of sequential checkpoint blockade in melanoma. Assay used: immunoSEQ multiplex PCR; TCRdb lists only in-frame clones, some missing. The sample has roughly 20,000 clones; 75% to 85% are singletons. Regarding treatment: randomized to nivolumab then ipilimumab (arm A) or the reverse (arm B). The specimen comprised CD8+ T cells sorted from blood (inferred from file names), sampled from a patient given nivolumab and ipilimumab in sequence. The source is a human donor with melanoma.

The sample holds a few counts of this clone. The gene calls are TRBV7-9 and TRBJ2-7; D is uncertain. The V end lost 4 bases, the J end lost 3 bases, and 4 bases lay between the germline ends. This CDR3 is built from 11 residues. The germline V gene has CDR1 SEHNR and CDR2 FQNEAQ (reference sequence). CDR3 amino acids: CASSSNYEQYF. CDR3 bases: TGTGCCAGCAGCTCCAACTACGAGCAGTACTTC.

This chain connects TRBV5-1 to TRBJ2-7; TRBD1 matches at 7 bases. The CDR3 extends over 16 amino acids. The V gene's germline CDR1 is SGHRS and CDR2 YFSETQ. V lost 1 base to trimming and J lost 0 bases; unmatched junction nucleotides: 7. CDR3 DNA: TGCGCCAGCAGCTTGCTTAACCGGGACAGCTCCTACGAGCAGTACTTC. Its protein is CASSLLNRDSSYEQYF.

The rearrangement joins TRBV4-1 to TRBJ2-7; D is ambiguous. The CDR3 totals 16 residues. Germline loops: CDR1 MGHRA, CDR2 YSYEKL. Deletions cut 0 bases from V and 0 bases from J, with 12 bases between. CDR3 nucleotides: TGCGCCAGCAGCCAAGAAGTGGTTGGCAGCTCCTACGAGCAGTACTTC. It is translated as CASSQEVVGSSYEQYF.

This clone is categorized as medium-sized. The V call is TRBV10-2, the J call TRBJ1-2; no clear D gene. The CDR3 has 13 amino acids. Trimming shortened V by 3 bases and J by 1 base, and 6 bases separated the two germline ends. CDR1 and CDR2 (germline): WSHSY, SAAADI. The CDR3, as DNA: TGCGCCAGCAGTGACCAGATTAACTATGGCTACACCTTC. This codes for CASSDQINYGYTF.

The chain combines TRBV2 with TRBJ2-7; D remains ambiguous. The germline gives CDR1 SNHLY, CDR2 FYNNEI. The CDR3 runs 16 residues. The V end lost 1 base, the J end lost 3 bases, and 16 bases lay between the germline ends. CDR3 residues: CASSEGWNRDDYEQYF. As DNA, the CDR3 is TGTGCCAGCAGTGAAGGGTGGAACAGAGACGACTACGAGCAGTACTTC.

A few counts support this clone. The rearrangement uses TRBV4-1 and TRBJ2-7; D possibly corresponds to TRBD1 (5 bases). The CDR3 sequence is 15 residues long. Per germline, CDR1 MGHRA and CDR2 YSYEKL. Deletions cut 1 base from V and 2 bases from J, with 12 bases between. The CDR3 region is CASSQGLDSPYEQYF. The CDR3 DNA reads TGCGCCAGCAGCCAAGGGCTCGACAGCCCCTACGAGCAGTACTTC.

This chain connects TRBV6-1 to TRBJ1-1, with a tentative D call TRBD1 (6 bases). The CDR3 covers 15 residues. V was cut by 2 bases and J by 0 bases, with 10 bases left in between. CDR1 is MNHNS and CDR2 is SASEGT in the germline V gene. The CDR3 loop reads CASSETGFLNTEAFF. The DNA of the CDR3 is TGTGCCAGCAGTGAAACAGGGTTTTTGAACACTGAAGCTTTCTTT.

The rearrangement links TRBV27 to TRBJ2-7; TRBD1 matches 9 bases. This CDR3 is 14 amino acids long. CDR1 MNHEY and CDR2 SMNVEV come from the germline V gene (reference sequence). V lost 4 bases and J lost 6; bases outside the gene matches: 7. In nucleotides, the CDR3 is TGTGCCAGCAGTTCAGGACAGGGGCCCCTCGAGCAGTACTTC. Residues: CASSSGQGPLEQYF.

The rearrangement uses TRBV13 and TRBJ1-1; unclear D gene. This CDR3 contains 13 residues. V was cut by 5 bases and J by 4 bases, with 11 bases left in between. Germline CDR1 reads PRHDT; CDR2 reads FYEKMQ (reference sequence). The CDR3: CASSPPGLTEAFF. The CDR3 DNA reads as TGTGCCAGCAGCCCGCCAGGACTCACTGAAGCTTTCTTT.

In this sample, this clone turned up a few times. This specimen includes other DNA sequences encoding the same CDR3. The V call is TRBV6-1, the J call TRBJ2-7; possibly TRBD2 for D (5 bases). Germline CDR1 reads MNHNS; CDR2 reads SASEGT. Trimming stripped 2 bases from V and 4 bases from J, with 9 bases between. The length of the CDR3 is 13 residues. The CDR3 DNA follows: TGTGCCAGCAGTGAACGAGGGTTATACGAGCAGTACTTC. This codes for CASSERGLYEQYF.

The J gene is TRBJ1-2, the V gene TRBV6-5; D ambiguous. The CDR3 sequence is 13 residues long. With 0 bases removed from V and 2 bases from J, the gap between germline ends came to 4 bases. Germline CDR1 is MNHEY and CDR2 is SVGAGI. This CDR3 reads CASSYSENYGYTF. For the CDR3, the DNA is TGTGCCAGCAGTTACTCGGAGAACTATGGCTACACCTTC.

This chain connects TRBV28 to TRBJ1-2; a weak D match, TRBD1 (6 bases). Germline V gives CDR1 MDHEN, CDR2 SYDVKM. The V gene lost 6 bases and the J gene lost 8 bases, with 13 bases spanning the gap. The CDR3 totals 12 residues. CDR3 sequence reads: CASSQNRDGYTF. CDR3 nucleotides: TGTGCCAGCAGCCAGAACAGGGACGGCTACACCTTC.

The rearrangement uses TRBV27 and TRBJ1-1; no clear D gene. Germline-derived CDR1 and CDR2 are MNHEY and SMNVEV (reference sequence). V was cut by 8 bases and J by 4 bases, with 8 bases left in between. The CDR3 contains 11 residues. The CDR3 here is CASGFSTEAFF. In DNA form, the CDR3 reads TGTGCCAGCGGCTTCAGCACTGAAGCTTTCTTT.

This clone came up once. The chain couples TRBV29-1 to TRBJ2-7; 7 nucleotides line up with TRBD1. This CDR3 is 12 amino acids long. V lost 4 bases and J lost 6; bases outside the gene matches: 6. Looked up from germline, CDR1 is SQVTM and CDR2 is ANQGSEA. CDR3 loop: CSVALTGLEQYF. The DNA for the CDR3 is TGCAGCGTTGCTCTGACAGGGCTCGAGCAGTACTTC.

The CDR3 protein is CASSASGGSDYEQYF. The CDR3 DNA reads TGTGCCAGCAGCGCCTCAGGGGGTTCCGACTACGAGCAGTACTTC. The chain combines TRBV9 with TRBJ2-7, with 7 positions matching TRBD1. Germline V gene sequence: CDR1 SGDLS, CDR2 YYNGEE. The CDR3 is made up of 15 amino acids. V dropped 3 bases and J dropped 3; count of bases not matched to a gene: 9.

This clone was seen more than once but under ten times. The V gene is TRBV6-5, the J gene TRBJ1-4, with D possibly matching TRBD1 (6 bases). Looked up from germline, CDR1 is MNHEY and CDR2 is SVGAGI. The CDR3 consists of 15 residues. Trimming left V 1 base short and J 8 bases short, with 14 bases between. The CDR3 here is CASSYFSGVGEKLFF. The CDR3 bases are TGTGCCAGCAGTTACTTTTCAGGGGTCGGGGAAAAACTGTTTTTT.

CDR3 bases: TGCGCCAGCAGTGATAGCTACGAGCAGTACTTC. Translating gives CASSDSYEQYF. The rearrangement joins TRBV10-2 to TRBJ2-7; D not certain. The germline CDR1 and CDR2 sequences are WSHSY and SAAADI. The ends were cut back, 3 bases at V and 3 bases at J, with 3 bases in the middle. The CDR3 contains 11 residues.